This TCR beta chain was identified in a study of blood T cell repertoires in COVID-19. As for the study in general: PBMCs, B-cell-depleted T cells, or T cells provided the cDNA or gDNA that made up the material.

Method: immunoSEQ multiplex PCR; TCRdb's copy keeps in-frame clones and lacks some. The table includes approximately 100,000 clones, 80% to 90% detected once. The receptor was derived from a woman aged 80 or over with acute or convalescent COVID-19. Sequencing was carried out using peripheral blood.

CDR3 sequence reads: CASSFSGGSTDTQYF. The CDR3 bases are TGTGCCAGCAGCTTTTCGGGGGGGAGCACAGATACGCAGTATTTT. This rearrangement joins TRBV11-2 to TRBJ2-3; 8 bases are shared with TRBD2. Unmatched junction bases numbered 2, after V lost 3 bases and J lost 0 bases. The CDR3 consists of 15 residues. Per germline, CDR1 SGHAT and CDR2 FQNNGV. The whole variable domain, filled in from reference TRBV11-2 and TRBJ2-3, reads EAGVAQSPRYKIIEKRQSVAFWCNPISGHATLYWYQQILGQGPKLLIQFQNNGVVDDSQLPKDRFSAERLKGVDSTLKIQPAKLEDSAVYLCASSFSGGSTDTQYFGPGTRLTVL.